The present T cell receptor beta chain was sequenced within a study of cytomegalovirus exposure and HLA in healthy donors. On the study more broadly: The use of the same platform for the 90 to 150 validation repertoires and the 550 to 850 first-cohort repertoires was reported by a later analysis. Study results and limitations: Cytomegalovirus association was listed for around 180 TCR beta chains. Three CMV-associated chains proved CMV antigen-specific in vitro.

This clone was seen a few times. Its antigen remains unknown. The donors were part of the validation cohort of roughly 110 subjects. That cohort was separate from the first cohort, which comprised about 670 subjects. Data came from immunoSEQ multiplex PCR; TCRdb stores just in-frame clones and leaves some out. The data contain some 240,000 clones, approximately 83% of them singletons. Sequenced sample: PBMCs. This receptor was taken from a woman under 40 in good health and CMV-seropositive.

Here the CDR3 reads CASSERGITEAFF. The CDR3 region has the DNA TGTGCCAGCAGTGAAAGAGGGATCACTGAAGCTTTCTTT. The chain couples TRBV6-1 to TRBJ1-1; D remains unclear. V lost 2 bases to trimming and J lost 4 bases, with 8 bases between them. The V gene's germline CDR1 is MNHNS and CDR2 SASEGT. The CDR3 consists of 13 residues.